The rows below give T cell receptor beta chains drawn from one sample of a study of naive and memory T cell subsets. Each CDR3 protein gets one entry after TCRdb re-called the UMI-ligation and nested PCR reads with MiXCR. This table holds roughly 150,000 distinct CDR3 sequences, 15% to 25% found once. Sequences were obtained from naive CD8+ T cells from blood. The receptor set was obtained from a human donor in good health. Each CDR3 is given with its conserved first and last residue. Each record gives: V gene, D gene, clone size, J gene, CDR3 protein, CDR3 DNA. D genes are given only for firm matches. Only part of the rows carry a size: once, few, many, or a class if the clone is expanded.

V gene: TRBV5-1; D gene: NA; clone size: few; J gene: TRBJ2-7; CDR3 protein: CASSLGSNEQYF; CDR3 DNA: TGCGCCAGCAGCTTGGGGTCTAACGAGCAGTACTTC
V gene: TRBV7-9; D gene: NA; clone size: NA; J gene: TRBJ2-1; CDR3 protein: CASSPYSQEQFF; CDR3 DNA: TGTGCCAGCAGCCCCTACTCGCAGGAGCAGTTCTTC
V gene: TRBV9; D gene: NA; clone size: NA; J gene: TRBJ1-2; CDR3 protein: CASSVVNGSNYGYTF; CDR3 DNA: TGTGCCAGCAGCGTAGTAAACGGATCTAACTATGGCTACACCTTC
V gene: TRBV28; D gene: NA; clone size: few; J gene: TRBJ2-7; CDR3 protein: CASSPLRWGFEQYF; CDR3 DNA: TGTGCCAGCAGCCCCCTTCGTTGGGGGTTCGAGCAGTACTTC
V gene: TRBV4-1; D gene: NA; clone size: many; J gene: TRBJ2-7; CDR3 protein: CASSQGGEAEQYF; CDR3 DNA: TGCGCCAGCAGCCAAGGCGGGGAGGCCGAGCAGTACTTC
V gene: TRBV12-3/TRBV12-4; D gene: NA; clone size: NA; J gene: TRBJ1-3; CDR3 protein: CASRDRLGTGNTIYF; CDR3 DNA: TGTGCCAGCAGGGACCGCCTGGGGACTGGAAACACCATATATTTT
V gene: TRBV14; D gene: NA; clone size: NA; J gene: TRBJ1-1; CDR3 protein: CASSHILNTEAFF; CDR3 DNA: TGTGCCAGCAGCCACATTCTTAACACTGAAGCTTTCTTT
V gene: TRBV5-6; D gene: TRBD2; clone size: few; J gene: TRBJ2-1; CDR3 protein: CASSVTSGSGIEQFF; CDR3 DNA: TGTGCCAGCAGCGTGACTAGCGGGAGTGGAATTGAGCAGTTCTTC
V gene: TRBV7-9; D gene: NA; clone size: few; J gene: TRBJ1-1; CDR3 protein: CASSLVRGENTEAFF; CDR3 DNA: TGTGCCAGCAGCTTAGTACGGGGAGAGAACACTGAAGCTTTCTTT
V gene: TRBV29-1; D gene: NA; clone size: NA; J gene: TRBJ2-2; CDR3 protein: CSVEDPDRLPGELFF; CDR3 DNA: TGCAGCGTTGAAGATCCCGACAGATTACCCGGGGAGCTGTTTTTT
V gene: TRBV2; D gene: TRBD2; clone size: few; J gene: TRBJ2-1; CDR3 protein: CASSTGTSSATDYNEQFF; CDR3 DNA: TGTGCCAGCAGTACCGGGACTAGCTCAGCGACGGATTACAATGAGCAGTTCTTC
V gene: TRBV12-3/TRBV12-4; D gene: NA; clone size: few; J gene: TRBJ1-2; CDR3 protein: CASSLSLLYGYTF; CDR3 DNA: TGTGCCAGCAGTTTATCCTTACTCTATGGCTACACCTTC
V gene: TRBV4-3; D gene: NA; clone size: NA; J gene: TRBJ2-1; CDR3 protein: CASSQDGTENEQFF; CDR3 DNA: TGCGCCAGCAGCCAAGACGGGACTGAGAATGAGCAGTTCTTC
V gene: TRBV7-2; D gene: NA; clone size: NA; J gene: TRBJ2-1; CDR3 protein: CASSFYVGDEQFF; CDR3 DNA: TGTGCCAGCAGCTTCTACGTGGGCGATGAGCAGTTCTTC
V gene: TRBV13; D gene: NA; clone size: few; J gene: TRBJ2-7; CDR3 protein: CASSPRGGILEQYF; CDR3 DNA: TGTGCCAGCAGCCCCAGGGGCGGGATTCTCGAGCAGTACTTC
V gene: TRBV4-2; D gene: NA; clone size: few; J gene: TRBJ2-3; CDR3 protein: CASSQFAGTDTQYF; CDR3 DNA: TGTGCCAGCAGCCAATTTGCCGGGACAGATACGCAGTATTTT
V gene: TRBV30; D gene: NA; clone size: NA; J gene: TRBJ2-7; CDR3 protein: CAWSGPGFSYEQYF; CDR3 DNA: TGTGCCTGGAGTGGGCCAGGCTTTTCCTACGAGCAGTACTTC
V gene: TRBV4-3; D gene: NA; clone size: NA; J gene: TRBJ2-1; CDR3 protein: CASSQELRDSSYNEQFF; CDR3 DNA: TGCGCCAGCAGCCAAGAGTTAAGGGACTCCTCCTACAATGAGCAGTTCTTC
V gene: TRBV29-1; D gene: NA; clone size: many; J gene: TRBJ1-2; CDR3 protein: CSVEDPKGDYGYTF; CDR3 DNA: TGCAGCGTTGAAGATCCTAAGGGGGACTATGGCTACACCTTC
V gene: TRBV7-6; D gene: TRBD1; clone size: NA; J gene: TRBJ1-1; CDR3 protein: CASSLADRGSTEAFF; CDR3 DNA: TGTGCCAGCAGCTTGGCTGACAGGGGAAGCACTGAAGCTTTCTTT
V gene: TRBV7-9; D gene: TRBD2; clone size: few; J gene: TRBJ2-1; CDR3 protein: CASSPKGLANYNEQFF; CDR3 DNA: TGTGCCAGCAGCCCCAAGGGACTAGCGAATTACAATGAGCAGTTCTTC
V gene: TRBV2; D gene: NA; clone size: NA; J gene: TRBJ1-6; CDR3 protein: CASSERDTKGYSPLHF; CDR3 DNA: TGTGCCAGCAGTGAACGGGACACGAAGGGGTATTCACCCCTCCACTTT
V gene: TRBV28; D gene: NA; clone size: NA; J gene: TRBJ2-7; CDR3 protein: CASSLEGGAPYEQYF; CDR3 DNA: TGTGCCAGCAGTTTAGAGGGGGGGGCGCCCTACGAGCAGTACTTC
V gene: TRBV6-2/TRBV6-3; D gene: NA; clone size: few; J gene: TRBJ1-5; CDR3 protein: CASSRRLDRNEHF; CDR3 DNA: TGTGCCAGCAGTCGCCGGCTCGACAGGAATGAGCATTTT
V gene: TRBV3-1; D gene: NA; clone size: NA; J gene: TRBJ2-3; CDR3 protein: CASSQLFADTQYF; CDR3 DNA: TGTGCCAGCAGCCAACTCTTCGCAGATACGCAGTATTTT
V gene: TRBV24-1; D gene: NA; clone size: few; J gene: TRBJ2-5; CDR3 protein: CATSAEDQETQYF; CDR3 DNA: TGTGCCACCAGTGCTGAGGACCAAGAGACCCAGTACTTC
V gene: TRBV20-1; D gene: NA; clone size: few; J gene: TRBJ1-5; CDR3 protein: CSAMRQGNQPQHF; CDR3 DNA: TGCAGTGCTATGCGGCAAGGCAATCAGCCCCAGCATTTT
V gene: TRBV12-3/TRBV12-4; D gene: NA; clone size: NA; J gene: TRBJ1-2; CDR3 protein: CASSLPENYGYTF; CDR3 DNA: TGTGCCAGCAGTTTGCCGGAAAACTATGGCTACACCTTC
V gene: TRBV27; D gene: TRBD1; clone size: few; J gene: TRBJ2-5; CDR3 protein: CASSPEKKDRPQETQYF; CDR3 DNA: TGTGCCAGCAGTCCTGAAAAAAAGGACAGGCCCCAAGAGACCCAGTACTTC
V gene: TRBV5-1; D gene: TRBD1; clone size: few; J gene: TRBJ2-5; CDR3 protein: CASSLWVGTGFQETQYF; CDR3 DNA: TGCGCCAGCAGCTTGTGGGTCGGGACAGGGTTCCAAGAGACCCAGTACTTC
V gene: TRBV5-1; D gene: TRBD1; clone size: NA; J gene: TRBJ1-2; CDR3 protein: CASSPSRDRANYGYTF; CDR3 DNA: TGCGCCAGCAGCCCGAGCCGGGACAGAGCTAACTATGGCTACACCTTC
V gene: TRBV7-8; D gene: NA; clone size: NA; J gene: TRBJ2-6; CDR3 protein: CASSLRGRISGANVLTF; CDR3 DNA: TGTGCCAGCAGCTTACGCGGACGGATCTCTGGGGCCAACGTCCTGACTTTC
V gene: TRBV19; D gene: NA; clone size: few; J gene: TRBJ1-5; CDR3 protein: CASSIRGTGQPQHF; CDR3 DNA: TGTGCCAGTAGTATCAGAGGGACCGGGCAGCCCCAGCATTTT
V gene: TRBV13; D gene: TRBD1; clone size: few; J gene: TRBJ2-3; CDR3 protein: CASRQDRFPTDTQYF; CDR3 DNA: TGTGCCAGCAGGCAGGACAGGTTCCCCACAGATACGCAGTATTTT